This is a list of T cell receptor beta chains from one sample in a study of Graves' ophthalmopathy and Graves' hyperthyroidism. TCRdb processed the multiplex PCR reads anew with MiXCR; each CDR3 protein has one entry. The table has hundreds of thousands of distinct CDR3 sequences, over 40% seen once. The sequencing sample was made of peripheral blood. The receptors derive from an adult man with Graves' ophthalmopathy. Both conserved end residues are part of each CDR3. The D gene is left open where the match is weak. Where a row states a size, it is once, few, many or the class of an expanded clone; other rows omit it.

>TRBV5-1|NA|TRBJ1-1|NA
TGCGCCAGCAGCTCCAGGGGCGACAGCGAAGCTTTCTTT
CASSSRGDSEAFF
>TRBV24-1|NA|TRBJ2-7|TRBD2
TGTGCTACGGGACTAGCGGGACTCACGGGTGGGCAGTACTTC
CATGLAGLTGGQYF
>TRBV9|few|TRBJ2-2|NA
TGTGCCAGCAGCGTCTCAGGGACGAACACCGGGGAGCTGTTTTTT
CASSVSGTNTGELFF
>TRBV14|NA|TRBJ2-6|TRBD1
TGCGCCAGCAGCCAACCGGGACAGGGTTTTGGGGCCAACGTCCTGACTTTC
CASSQPGQGFGANVLTF
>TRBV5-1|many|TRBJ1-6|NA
TGCGCCAGCAGCTTGGGAGGCAGGGCTGATTCACCCCTCCACTTT
CASSLGGRADSPLHF
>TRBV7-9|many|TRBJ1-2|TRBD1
TGTGCCAGCAGCAAAGGGACAGGCGGTAACTATGGCTACACCTTC
CASSKGTGGNYGYTF
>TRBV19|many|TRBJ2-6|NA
TGTGCCAGTAGTATGGGCTTGCCGGGCGGAGCCAACGTCCTGACTTTC
CASSMGLPGGANVLTF
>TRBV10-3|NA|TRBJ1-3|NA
TGTGCCTCCTGGGCAGGGAGCTCTGGAAACACCATATATTTT
CASWAGSSGNTIYF
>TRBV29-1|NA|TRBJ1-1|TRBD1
TGCAGCGTCGGGACAGGGGGCACCAAAGCTTTCTTT
CSVGTGGTKAFF
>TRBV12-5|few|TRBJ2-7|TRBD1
TGTGCTAGTGGTTTGGTCAGTAATCTTGGGACAGGGGTTGCGTACTTC
CASGLVSNLGTGVAYF
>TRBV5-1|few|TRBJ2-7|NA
TGTGCCAGCAGCCAAGGGCCCGGGGACTCCTACGAGCAGTACTTC
CASSQGPGDSYEQYF
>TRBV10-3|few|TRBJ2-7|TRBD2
TGTGCCAGCAGTTACACCGGGACTAGCCCTTCCTACGAGCAGTACTTC
CASSYTGTSPSYEQYF
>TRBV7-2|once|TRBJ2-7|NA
TGTGCCAGCAGTCCAGCAGGGAGCTTCTACGAGCAGTACTTC
CASSPAGSFYEQYF
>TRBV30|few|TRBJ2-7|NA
TGTGCCTGGGAGGGGGTCTACGAGCAGTACTTC
CAWEGVYEQYF
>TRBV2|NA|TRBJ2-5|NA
TGTGCCAGCAGTGACCTGACCCAAGAGACCCAGTACTTC
CASSDLTQETQYF
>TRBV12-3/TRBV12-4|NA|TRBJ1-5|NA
TGTGCCAGCAGTCGGGACGTAGGATATAGCAATCAGCCCCAGCATTTT
CASSRDVGYSNQPQHF
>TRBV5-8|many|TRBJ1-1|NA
TGTGCCAGCAGGCGGGCACAAATGAACACTGAAGCTTTCTTT
CASRRAQMNTEAFF
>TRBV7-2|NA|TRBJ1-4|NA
TGTGCCAGCAGCTTAGGGAGTCATGGGGGGGAAAAACTGTTTTTT
CASSLGSHGGEKLFF
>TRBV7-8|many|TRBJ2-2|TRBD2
TGTGCCAGCAGCTTCGGGGAAGCGGGAGGGACCGGGGAGCTGTTTTTT
CASSFGEAGGTGELFF
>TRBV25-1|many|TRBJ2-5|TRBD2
TGTGCCAGCAGTGCGACTAGCGGGAGGGCCGGTTTAGAGACCCAGTACTTC
CASSATSGRAGLETQYF
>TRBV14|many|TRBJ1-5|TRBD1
TGTGCCAGCAGCCAAGATAGGGACAGAGATAATCAGCCCCAGCATTTT
CASSQDRDRDNQPQHF
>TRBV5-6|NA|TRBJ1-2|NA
TGTGCCAGCAGCTTTGCAGGGAAGAACTATGGCTACACCTTC
CASSFAGKNYGYTF
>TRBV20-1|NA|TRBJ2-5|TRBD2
TGCAGTGCTAGAGAGGGCGGGGGGGCCCAGTACTTC
CSAREGGGAQYF
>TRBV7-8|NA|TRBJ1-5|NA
TGTGCCAGCAGCTTAAGGGACCGTAGCAATCAGCCCCAGCATTTT
CASSLRDRSNQPQHF
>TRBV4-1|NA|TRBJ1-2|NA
TGCGCCAGCAGCCGGGAACGGGCTGGGGGTGGCTACACCTTC
CASSRERAGGGYTF
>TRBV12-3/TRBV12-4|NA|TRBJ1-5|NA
TGTGCCAGCAGCGATCTGGCGTATAGCAATCAGCCCCAGCATTTT
CASSDLAYSNQPQHF
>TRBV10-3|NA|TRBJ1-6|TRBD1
TGTGCCAGCACCCCCGGACTGACAGGGGACAGTTCACCCCTCCACTTT
CASTPGLTGDSSPLHF
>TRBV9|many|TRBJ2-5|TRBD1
TGTGCCAGCAGCGCACCCGGGACAGGGCATTCAGAGACCCAGTACTTC
CASSAPGTGHSETQYF
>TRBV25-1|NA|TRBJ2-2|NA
TGTGCCAGCAGTGTACAGGAGGCAGGGATGAACACCGGGGAGCTGTTTTTT
CASSVQEAGMNTGELFF
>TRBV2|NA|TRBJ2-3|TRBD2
TGTGCCACCAGGCAAGCGGGAGGGAGCACAGATACGCAGTATTTT
CATRQAGGSTDTQYF
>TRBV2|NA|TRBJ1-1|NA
TGTGCCAGCTCGAGGGGCCGATTAGTTGCCACTGAAGCTTTCTTT
CASSRGRLVATEAFF
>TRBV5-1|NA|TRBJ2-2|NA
TGCGCCAGCAGCACCGGGACACTGATCACCGGGGAGCTGGTTTTT
CASSTGTLITGELVF
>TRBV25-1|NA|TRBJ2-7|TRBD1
TGTGCCAGTAGTCAAGGGACAGGGTGGGTATACGAGCAGTACTTC
CASSQGTGWVYEQYF
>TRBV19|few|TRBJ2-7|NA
TGTGCCAGTAGGTCCGCGAGCTCCTACGAGCAGTACTTC
CASRSASSYEQYF
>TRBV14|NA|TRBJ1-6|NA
TGTGCCAGCAGCCCAGATGAGGGTTGGGGCTCACCCCTCCACTTT
CASSPDEGWGSPLHF
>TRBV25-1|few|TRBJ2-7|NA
TGTGCCAGCAGCCCCAACCCGACCCGGGACTACGAGCAGTACTTC
CASSPNPTRDYEQYF
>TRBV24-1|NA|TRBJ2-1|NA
TGTGCCACCAGTGATTTTAATGAGCAGTTCTTC
CATSDFNEQFF
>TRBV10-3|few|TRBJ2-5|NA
TGTGCCAGCAGCCACCGGACCCCGGGCCGGGGGACCCAGTACTTC
CASSHRTPGRGTQYF
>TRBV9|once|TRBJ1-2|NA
TGTGCCAGCAGCGTAGGACAGGCTCTTAACTATGGCTACACCTTC
CASSVGQALNYGYTF
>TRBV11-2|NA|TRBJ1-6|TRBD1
TGTGCCAGCAACCCGGGACAGGGGTTGGATTCACCCCTCCACTTT
CASNPGQGLDSPLHF
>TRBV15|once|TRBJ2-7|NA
TGTGCCACCAGCAGCCGGGACATGAGCTCCTACGAGCAGTACTTC
CATSSRDMSSYEQYF
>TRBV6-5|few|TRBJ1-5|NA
TGTGCCAGCACACAGGGTTTTAATCAGCCCCAGCATTTT
CASTQGFNQPQHF
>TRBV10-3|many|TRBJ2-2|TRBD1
TGTGCCATCAATCCAGGGGACAGTGGCGGGGAGCTGTTTTTT
CAINPGDSGGELFF
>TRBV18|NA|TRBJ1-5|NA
TGTGCCAGCTCACCACGGGGTAAGGAGGGCAATCAGCCCCAGCATTTT
CASSPRGKEGNQPQHF
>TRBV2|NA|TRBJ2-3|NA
TGTGCCAGCAGTGAACGAAGGGCCGTGGCAGATACGCAGTATTTT
CASSERRAVADTQYF
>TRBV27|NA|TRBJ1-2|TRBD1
TGTGCCAGCAGTTTATCGAGGGACAGGATATATGGCTACACCTTC
CASSLSRDRIYGYTF
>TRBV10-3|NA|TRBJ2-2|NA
TGTGCCATCAGTGAGGGCCCCTCGAACACCGGGGAGCTGTTTTTT
CAISEGPSNTGELFF
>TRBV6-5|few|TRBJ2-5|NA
TGTGCCAGCAGTTACTCAACGGCCGCGGAGACCCAGTACTTC
CASSYSTAAETQYF
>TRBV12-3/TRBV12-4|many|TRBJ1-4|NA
TGTGCCAGCAGAATCCTTACCCGTGAAAAACTGTTTTTT
CASRILTREKLFF
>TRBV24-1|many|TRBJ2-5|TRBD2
TGTGCCACCAGTGACGGCGGGAGGTCGCCAGAGACCCAGTACTTC
CATSDGGRSPETQYF
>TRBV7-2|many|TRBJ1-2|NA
TGTGCCAGCAGCCCCAGGGACTATAACTATGGCTACACCTTC
CASSPRDYNYGYTF
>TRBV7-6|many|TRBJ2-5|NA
TGTGCCAGCAGCGCCGACCGGATGGAATGGACCCAGTACTTC
CASSADRMEWTQYF